The entry below describes one T cell receptor beta chain. Measured with immunoSEQ multiplex PCR; TCRdb has only the in-frame clones, and not every one. Seen here are about 75,000 clones, 75% to 90% observed once, and the top ten hold just over 2.5%. The entry originates in a study of blood T cell repertoires in COVID-19. This CDR3 is built from 18 residues. Germline CDR1 and CDR2: SNHLY and FYNNEI. The V and J ends lost 5 bases and 0 bases, in that order; junction bases with no gene match: 9. Sequenced input: peripheral blood. This sequence joins TRBV2 and TRBJ1-3; the match to TRBD1 covers 11 bases. This TCR was sampled from a human donor in a cohort sampled during active COVID-19. The CDR3 spells CASSPRGQGVYSGNTIYF. The CDR3 DNA sequence: TGTGCCAGCAGTCCCCGGGGACAGGGGGTATACTCTGGAAACACCATATATTTT. The full variable domain, completed using reference TRBV2 and TRBJ1-3, is EPEVTQTPSHQVTQMGQEVILRCVPISNHLYFYWYRQILGQKVEFLVSFYNNEISEKSEIFDDQFSVERPDGSNFTLKIRSTKLEDSAMYFCASSPRGQGVYSGNTIYFGEGSWLTVV.